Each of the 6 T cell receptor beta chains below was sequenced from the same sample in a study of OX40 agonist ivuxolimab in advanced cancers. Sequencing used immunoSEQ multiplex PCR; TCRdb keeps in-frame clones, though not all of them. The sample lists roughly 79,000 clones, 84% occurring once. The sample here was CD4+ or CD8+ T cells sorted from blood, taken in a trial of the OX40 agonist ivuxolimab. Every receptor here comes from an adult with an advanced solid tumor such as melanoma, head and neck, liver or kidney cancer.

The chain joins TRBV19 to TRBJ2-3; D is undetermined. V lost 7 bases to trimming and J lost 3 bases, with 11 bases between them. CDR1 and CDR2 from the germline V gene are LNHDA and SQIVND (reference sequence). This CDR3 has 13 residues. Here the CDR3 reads CASNPSGTDTQYF. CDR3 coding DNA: TGTGCCAGTAATCCTAGTGGTACAGATACGCAGTATTTT.

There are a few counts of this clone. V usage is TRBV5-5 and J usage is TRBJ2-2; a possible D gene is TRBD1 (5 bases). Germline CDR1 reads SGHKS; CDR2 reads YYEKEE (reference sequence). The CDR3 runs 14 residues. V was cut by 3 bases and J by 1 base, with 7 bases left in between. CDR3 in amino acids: CASSSQGNTGELFF. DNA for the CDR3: TGTGCCAGCAGCTCCCAGGGGAACACCGGGGAGCTGTTTTTT. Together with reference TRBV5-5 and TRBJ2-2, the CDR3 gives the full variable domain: DAGVTQSPTHLIKTRGQQVTLRCSPISGHKSVSWYQQVLGQGPQFIFQYYEKEERGRGNFPDRFSARQFPNYSSELNVNALLLGDSALYLCASSSQGNTGELFFGEGSRLTVL.

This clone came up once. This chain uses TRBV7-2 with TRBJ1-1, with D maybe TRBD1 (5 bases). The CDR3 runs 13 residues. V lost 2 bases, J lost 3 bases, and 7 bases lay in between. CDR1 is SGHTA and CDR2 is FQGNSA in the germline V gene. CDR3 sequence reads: CASSLQGDTEAFF. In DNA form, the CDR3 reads TGTGCCAGCAGCTTACAGGGAGACACTGAAGCTTTCTTT.

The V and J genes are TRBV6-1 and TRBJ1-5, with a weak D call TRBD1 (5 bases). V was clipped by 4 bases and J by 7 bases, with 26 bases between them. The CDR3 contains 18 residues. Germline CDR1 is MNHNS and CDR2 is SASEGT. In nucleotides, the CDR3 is TGTGCCAGCAGTGGAACGACCGGGACCCCATGGGAGCGGCAGCCCCAGCATTTT. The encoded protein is CASSGTTGTPWERQPQHF.

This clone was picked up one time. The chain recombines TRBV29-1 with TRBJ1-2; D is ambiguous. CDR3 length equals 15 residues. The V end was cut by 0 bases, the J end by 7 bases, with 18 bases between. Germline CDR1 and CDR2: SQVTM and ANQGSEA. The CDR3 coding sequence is TGCAGCGTTGAAGATCATGGCGGCCCTCGTCGTGGCTACACCTTC. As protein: CSVEDHGGPRRGYTF.

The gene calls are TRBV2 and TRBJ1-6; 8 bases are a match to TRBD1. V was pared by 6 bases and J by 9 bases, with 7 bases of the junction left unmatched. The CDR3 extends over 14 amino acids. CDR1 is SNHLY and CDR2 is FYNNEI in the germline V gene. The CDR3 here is CASRAGTGGSPLHF. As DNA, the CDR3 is TGTGCCAGCAGAGCCGGGACAGGCGGTTCACCCCTCCACTTT.